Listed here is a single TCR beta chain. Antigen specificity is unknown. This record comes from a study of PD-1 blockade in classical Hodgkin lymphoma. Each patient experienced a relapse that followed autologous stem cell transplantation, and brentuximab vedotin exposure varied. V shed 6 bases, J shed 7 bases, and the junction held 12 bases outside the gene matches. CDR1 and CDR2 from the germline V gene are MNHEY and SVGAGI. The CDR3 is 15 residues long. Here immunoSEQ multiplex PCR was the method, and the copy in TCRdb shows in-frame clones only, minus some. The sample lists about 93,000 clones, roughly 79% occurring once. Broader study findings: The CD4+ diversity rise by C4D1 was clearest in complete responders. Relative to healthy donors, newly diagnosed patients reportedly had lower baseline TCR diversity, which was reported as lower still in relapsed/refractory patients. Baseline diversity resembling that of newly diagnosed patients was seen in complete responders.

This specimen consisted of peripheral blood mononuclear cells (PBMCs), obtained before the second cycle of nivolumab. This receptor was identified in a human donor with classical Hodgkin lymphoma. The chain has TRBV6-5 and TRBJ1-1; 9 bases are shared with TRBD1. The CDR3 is CASRTSTGGSIEAFF. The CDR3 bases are TGTGCCAGCAGAACCTCGACAGGGGGGAGTATTGAAGCTTTCTTT.